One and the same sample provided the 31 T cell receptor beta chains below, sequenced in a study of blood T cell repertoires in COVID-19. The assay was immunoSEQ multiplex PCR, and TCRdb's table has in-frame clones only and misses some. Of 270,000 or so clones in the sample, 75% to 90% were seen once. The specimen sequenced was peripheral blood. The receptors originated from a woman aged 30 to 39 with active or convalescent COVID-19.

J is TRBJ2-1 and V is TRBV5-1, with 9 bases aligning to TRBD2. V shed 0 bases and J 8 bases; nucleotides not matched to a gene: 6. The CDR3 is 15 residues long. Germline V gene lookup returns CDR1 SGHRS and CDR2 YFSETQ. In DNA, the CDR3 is TGCGCCAGCAGCTTGGTAGCGGGGGCCCGGGATGAGCAGTTCTTC. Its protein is CASSLVAGARDEQFF. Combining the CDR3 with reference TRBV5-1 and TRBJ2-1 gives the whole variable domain KAGVTQTPRYLIKTRGQQVTLSCSPISGHRSVSWYQQTPGQGLQFLFEYFSETQRNKGNFPGRFSGRQFSNSRSEMNVSTLELGDSALYLCASSLVAGARDEQFFGPGTRLTVL.

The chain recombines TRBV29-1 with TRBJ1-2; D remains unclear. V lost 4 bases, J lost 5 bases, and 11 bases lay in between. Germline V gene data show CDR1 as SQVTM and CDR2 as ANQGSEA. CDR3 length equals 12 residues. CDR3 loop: CSVVVNYYGYTF. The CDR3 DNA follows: TGCAGCGTTGTGGTTAACTATTATGGCTACACCTTC.

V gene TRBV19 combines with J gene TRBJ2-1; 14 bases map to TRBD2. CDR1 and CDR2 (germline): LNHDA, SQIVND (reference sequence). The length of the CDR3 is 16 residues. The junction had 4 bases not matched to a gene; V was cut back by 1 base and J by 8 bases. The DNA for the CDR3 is TGTGCCAGTAGTATAGGACTAGCGGGGGGGCCGGATGAGCAGTTCTTC. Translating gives CASSIGLAGGPDEQFF.

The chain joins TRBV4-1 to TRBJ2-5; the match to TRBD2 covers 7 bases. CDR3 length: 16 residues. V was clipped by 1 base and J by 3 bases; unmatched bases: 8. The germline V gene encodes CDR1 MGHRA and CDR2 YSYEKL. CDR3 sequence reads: CASSQARTREEETQYF. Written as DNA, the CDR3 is TGCGCCAGCAGCCAAGCCCGGACTAGAGAAGAAGAGACCCAGTACTTC.

The CDR3 is CASSSQQLSAYNEQFF. The CDR3 DNA reads TGTGCCAGTAGTAGTCAACAGCTATCCGCCTACAATGAGCAGTTCTTC. The V gene is TRBV19, the J gene TRBJ2-1, with no clear D. CDR3 length: 16 amino acids. Germline V CDR1 and CDR2: LNHDA, SQIVND (reference sequence). The V end was cut by 4 bases, the J end by 2 bases, with 15 bases between.

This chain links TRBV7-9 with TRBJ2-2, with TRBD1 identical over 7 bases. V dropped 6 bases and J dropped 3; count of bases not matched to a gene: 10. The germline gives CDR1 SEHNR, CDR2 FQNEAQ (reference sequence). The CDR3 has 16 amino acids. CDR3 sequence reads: CASRSLQGLYTGELFF. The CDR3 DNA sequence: TGTGCCAGCAGGAGTCTACAGGGGCTATACACCGGGGAGCTGTTTTTT.

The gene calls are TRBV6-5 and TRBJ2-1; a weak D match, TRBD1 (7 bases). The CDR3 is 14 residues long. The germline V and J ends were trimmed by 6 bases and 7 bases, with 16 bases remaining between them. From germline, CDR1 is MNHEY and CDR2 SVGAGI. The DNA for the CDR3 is TGTGCCAGCAGAAGGGGCAGGGGGAGGAATGAGCAGTTCTTC. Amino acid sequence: CASRRGRGRNEQFF.

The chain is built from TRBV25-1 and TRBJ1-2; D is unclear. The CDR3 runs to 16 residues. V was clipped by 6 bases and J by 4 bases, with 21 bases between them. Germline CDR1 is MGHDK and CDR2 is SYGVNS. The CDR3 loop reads CASSPRFEVPGYGYTF. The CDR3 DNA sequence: TGTGCCAGCAGCCCCCGGTTTGAGGTCCCGGGCTATGGCTACACCTTC.

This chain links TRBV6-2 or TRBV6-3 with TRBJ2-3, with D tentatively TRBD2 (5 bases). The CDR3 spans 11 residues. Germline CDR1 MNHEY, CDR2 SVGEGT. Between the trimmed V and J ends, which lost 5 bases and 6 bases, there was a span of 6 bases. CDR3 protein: CASSERDTQYF. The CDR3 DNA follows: TGTGCCAGCAGTGAGCGGGATACGCAGTATTTT.

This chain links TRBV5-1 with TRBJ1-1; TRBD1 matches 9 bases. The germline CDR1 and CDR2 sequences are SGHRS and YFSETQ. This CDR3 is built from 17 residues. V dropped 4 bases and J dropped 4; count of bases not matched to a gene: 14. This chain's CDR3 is CASSPDRGGTWVTEAFF. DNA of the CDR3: TGCGCCAGCAGCCCGGACAGGGGAGGTACGTGGGTCACTGAAGCTTTCTTT.

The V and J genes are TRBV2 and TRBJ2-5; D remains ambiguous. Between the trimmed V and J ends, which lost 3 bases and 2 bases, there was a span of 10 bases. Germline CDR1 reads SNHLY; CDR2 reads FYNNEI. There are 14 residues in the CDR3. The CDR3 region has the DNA TGTGCCAGCAGTGATCAACAGCTTCAAGAGACCCAGTACTTC. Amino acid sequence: CASSDQQLQETQYF.

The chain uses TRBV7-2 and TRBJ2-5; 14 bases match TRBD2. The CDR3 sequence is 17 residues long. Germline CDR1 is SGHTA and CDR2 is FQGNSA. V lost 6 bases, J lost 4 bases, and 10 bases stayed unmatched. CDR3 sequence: CASRPPGTSGGRETQYF. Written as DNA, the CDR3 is TGTGCCAGCAGACCCCCCGGGACTAGCGGGGGTCGAGAGACCCAGTACTTC.

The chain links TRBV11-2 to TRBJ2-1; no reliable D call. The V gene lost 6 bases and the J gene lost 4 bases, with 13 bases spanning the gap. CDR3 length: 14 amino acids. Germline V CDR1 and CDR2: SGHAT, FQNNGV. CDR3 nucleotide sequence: TGTGCCAGCAGGCAGACTCGTGGGTACAATGAGCAGTTCTTC. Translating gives CASRQTRGYNEQFF.

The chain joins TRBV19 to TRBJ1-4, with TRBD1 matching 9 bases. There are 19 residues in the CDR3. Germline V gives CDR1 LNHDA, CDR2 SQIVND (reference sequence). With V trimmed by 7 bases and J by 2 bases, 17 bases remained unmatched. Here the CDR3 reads CASIPTGGRGVWTNEKLFF. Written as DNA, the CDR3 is TGTGCCAGTATCCCAACAGGGGGCAGAGGAGTATGGACTAATGAAAAACTGTTTTTT.

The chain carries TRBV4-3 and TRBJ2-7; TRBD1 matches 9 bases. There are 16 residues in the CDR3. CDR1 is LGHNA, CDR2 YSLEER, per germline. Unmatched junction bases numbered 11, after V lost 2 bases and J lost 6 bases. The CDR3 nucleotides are TGCGCCAGCAGCCAACTTAGGGGACAGGGCCCGGGCGAGCAGTACTTC. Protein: CASSQLRGQGPGEQYF.

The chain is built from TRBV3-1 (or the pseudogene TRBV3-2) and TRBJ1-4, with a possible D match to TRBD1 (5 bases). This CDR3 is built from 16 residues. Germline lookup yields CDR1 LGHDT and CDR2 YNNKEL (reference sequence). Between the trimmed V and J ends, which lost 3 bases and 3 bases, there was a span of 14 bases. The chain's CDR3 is CASSQQAVGPNEKLFF. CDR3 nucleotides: TGTGCCAGCAGCCAGCAAGCAGTGGGGCCTAATGAAAAACTGTTTTTT.

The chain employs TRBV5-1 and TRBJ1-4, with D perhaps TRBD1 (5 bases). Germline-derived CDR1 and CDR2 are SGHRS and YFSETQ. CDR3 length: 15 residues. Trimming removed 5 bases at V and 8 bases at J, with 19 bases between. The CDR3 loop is CASSPGGGRGEKLFF. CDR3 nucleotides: TGCGCCAGCAGTCCCGGCGGGGGAAGGGGCGAAAAACTGTTTTTT.

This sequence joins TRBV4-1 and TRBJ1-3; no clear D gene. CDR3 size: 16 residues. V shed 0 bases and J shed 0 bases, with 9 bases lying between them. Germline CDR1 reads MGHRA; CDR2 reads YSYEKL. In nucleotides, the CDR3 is TGCGCCAGCAGCCAAGAACCAGAAAGCTCTGGAAACACCATATATTTT. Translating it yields CASSQEPESSGNTIYF.

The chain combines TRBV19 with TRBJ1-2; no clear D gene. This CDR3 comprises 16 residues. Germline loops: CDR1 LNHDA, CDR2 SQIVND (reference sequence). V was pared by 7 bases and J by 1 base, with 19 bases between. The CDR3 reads CASIALDGDFNYGYTF. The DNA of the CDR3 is TGTGCCAGTATTGCTCTAGACGGAGACTTTAACTATGGCTACACCTTC.

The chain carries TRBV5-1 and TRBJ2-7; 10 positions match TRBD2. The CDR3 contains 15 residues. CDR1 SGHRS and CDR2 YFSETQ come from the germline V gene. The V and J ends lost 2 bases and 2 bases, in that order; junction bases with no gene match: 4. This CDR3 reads CASSLDTSGAYEQYF. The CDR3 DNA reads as TGCGCCAGCAGCTTAGATACTAGCGGGGCCTACGAGCAGTACTTC.

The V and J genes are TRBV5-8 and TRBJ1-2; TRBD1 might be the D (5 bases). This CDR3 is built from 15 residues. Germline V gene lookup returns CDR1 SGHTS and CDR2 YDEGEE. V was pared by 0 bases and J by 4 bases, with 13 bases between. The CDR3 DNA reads TGTGCCAGCAGCTTGGGAGAGGGACTCGGCTATGGCTACACCTTC. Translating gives CASSLGEGLGYGYTF.

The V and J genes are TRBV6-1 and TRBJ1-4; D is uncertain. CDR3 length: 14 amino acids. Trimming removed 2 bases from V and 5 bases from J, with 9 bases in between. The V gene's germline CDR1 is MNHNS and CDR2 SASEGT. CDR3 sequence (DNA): TGTGCCAGCAGTGAATACGGTAGAAATGAAAAACTGTTTTTT. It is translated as CASSEYGRNEKLFF.

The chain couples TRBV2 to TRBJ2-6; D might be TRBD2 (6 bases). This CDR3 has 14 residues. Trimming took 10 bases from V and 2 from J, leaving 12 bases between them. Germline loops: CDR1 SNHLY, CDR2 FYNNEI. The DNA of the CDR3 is TGTGCCACCGGGGGAGGAGCTGGGGCCAACGTCCTGACTTTC. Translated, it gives CATGGGAGANVLTF. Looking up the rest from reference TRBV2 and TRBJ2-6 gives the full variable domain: EPEVTQTPSHQVTQMGQEVILRCVPISNHLYFYWYRQILGQKVEFLVSFYNNEISEKSEIFDDQFSVERPDGSNFTLKIRSTKLEDSAMYFCATGGGAGANVLTFGAGSRLTVL.

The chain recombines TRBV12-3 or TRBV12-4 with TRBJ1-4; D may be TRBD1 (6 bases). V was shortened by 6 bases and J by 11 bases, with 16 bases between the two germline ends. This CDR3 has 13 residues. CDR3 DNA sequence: TGTGCCAGCAGCCAATACAGGGACGGTAAACTGTTTTTT. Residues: CASSQYRDGKLFF.

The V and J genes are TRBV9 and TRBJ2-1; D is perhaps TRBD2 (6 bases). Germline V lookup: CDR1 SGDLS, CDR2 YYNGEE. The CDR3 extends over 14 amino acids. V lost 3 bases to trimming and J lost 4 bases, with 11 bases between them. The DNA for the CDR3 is TGTGCCAGCAGCGCCGGGACTGCTTACAATGAGCAGTTCTTC. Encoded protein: CASSAGTAYNEQFF. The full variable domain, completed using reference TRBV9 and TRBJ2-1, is DSGVTQTPKHLITATGQRVTLRCSPRSGDLSVYWYQQSLDQGLQFLIQYYNGEERAKGNILERFSAQQFPDLHSELNLSSLELGDSALYFCASSAGTAYNEQFFGPGTRLTVL.

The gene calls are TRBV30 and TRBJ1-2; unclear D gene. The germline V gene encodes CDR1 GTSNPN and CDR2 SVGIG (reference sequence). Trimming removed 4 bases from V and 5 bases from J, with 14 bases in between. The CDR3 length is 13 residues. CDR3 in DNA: TGTGCCTGGACAGTTAACCGTGTTTATGGCTACACCTTC. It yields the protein CAWTVNRVYGYTF.

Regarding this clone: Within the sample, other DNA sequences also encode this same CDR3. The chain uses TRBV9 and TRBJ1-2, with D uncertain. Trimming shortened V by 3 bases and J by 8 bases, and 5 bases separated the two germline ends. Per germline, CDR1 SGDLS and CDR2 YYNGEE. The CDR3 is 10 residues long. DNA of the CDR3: TGTGCCAGCAGCGGGAGGGGCTACACCTTC. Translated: CASSGRGYTF.

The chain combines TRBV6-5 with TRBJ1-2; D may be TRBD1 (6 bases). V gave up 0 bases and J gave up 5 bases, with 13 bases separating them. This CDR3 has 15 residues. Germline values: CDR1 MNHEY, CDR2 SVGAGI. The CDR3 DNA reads TGTGCCAGCAGTTACTCGAGAGGGGGAAGGTATGGCTACACCTTC. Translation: CASSYSRGGRYGYTF.

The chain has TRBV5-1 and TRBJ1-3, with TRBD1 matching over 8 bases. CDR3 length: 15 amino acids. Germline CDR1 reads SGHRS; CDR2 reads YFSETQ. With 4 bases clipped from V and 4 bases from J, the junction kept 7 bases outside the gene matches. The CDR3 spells CASSIDRGMGNTIYF. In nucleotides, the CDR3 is TGCGCCAGCAGCATCGACAGGGGAATGGGAAACACCATATATTTT.

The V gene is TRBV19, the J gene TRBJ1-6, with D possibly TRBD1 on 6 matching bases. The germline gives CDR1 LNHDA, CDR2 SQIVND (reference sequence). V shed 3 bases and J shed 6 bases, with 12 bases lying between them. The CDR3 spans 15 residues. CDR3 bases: TGTGCCAGTAGTATGGACAGCGGAGGTAATTCACCCCTCCACTTT. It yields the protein CASSMDSGGNSPLHF.

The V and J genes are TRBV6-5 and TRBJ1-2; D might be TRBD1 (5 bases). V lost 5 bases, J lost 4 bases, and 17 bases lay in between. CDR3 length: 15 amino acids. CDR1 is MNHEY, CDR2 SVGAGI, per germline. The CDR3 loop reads CASSTLTDGSYGYTF. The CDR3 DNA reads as TGTGCCAGCAGTACGTTGACAGATGGATCCTATGGCTACACCTTC.